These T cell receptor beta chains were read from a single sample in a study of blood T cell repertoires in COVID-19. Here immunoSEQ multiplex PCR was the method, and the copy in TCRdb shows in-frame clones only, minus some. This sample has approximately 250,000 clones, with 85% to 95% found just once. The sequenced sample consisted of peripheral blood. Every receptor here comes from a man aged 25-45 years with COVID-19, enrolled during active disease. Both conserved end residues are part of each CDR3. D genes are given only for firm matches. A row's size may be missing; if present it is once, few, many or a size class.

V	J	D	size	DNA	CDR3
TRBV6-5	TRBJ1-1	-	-	TGTGCCAGCAGTTACGAACGAGGGACTGAAGCTTTCTTT	CASSYERGTEAFF
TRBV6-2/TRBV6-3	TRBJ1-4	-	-	TGTGCCAGCAGTTATAGGACAGCAACTAATGAAAAACTGTTTTTT	CASSYRTATNEKLFF
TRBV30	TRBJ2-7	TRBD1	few	TGTGCCTGGCACAGTCCCGGGACAGGGAACTACAAGTACTTC	CAWHSPGTGNYKYF
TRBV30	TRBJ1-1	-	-	TGTGCCTGGAGTCCCGGGATGAACACTGAAGCTTTCTTT	CAWSPGMNTEAFF
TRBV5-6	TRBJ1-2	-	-	TGTGCCAGCAGCTTGGGACAGCAAGTCTATGGCTACACCTTC	CASSLGQQVYGYTF
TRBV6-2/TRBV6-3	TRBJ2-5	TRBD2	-	TGTGCCAGCGGTTACACGAAGACTAGCACAGAGACCCAGTACTTC	CASGYTKTSTETQYF
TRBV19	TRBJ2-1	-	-	TGTGCCAGTGCGCCGGGGGTAATCTACAATGAGCAGTTCTTC	CASAPGVIYNEQFF
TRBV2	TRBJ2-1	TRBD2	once	TGTGCCAGCAGTGGTAGCGGGGCGTTCTCCTACAATGAGCAGTTCTTC	CASSGSGAFSYNEQFF
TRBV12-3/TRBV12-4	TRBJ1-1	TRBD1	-	TGTGCCAGCAGTGCGGACAGGGCGAGGGAAGCTTTCTTT	CASSADRAREAFF
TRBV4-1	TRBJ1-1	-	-	TGCGCCAGCAGCCAAGTTGGGGGGAGGTTACATGAAGCTTTCTTT	CASSQVGGRLHEAFF
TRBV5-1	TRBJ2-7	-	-	TGCGCCAGCAGCTTGGTGGACTATTCCTACGAGCAGTACTTC	CASSLVDYSYEQYF
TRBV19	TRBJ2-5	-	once	TGTGCCAGTAGAAACAGGGTCGGGGAGACCCAGTACTTC	CASRNRVGETQYF
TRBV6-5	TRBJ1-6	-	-	TGTGCCAGCAGCCGTACAGCTCCCTATAATTCACCCCTCCACTTT	CASSRTAPYNSPLHF
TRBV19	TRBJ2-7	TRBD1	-	TGTGCCAGTAGGCCCAGGACAGGGTACGGGTACGAGCAGTACTTC	CASRPRTGYGYEQYF
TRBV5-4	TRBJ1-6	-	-	TGTGCCAGCACCGATGGAGCTCGAAATTCACCCCTCCACTTT	CASTDGARNSPLHF
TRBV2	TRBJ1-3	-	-	TGTGCCAGCAGTGAACGGGGAAACACCATATATTTT	CASSERGNTIYF
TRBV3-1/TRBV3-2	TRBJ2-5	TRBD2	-	TGTGCCAGCAGCCTTAGCGGGGGGCCGATGGAGACCCAGTACTTC	CASSLSGGPMETQYF